The present entry profiles one TCR beta chain with its context. The J segment lost 1 base and the V segment lost 3 bases, leaving 7 bases of the junction unmatched. CDR3 length equals 17 residues. Germline V gene lookup returns CDR1 SGHRS and CDR2 YFSETQ. The data were taken from a study of blood T cell repertoires in COVID-19. Overall study context: Specimens from acute and convalescent COVID-19 originated in the United States, Italy and Spain.

Clones were sequenced by immunoSEQ multiplex PCR, and TCRdb holds only the in-frame ones, with some missing. Among approximately 190,000 clones listed, roughly 84% were seen once. Cohort assignment relied on participant-reported clinical history. Participants classified as exposed had met a COVID-19 case within 2 weeks before study entry. This rearrangement joins TRBV5-1 to TRBJ1-1; 12 bases are shared with TRBD1. The source is a woman between 25 and 40 years old who had been exposed to COVID-19. The sequencing input was PBMCs or T cells enriched from blood (not recorded which). CDR3 bases: TGCGCCAGCAGCTCGGGACAGGGGGCATTCGGGAACACTGAAGCTTTCTTT. As protein: CASSSGQGAFGNTEAFF.